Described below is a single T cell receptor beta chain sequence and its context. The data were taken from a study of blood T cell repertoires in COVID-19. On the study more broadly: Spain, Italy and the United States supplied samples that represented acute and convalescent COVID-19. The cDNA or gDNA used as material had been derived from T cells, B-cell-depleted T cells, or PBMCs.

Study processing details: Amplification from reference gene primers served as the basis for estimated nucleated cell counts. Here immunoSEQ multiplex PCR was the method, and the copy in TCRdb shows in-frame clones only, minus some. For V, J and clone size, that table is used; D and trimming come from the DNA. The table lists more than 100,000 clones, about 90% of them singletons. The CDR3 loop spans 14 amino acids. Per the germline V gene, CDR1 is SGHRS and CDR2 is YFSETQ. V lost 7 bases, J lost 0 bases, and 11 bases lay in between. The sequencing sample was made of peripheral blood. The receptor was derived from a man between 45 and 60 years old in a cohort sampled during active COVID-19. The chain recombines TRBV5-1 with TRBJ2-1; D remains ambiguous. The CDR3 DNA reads TGCGCCAGCTCCTCGGGTGACTCCTACAATGAGCAGTTCTTC. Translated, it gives CASSSGDSYNEQFF.